This T cell receptor (beta chain) came from a study of blood T cell repertoires in COVID-19. Sequencing used immunoSEQ multiplex PCR; TCRdb keeps in-frame clones, though not all of them. The data show about 240,000 clones, more than 75% seen once. From germline, CDR1 is SGHNT and CDR2 YYREEE (reference sequence). This CDR3 contains 14 residues. The V gene lost 3 bases and the J gene lost 10 bases, with 17 bases spanning the gap. Source material: PBMCs or T cells enriched from blood (not recorded which). The chain carries TRBV5-4 and TRBJ2-1; TRBD2 is a possible D gene (6 bases). This TCR was recovered from a middle-aged woman with acute COVID-19. CDR3 DNA sequence: TGTGCCAGCAGCTGGGGCCGGGGAGGACCAGAGCAGTTCTTC. Translation: CASSWGRGGPEQFF.